What follows describes a single T cell receptor (beta chain). Original data processing: The authors estimated nucleated cell counts from reference gene primer amplification. Only in-frame clones appear in the TCRdb table, and some are missing; sequencing was by immunoSEQ multiplex PCR. Clone size and the V and J calls come from that table; the DNA yielded D and trimming. The sample yields 130,000 to 150,000 clones, more than 60% seen once. The data were taken from a study of blood T cell repertoires in COVID-19. In the study overall: Some COVID-19 samples were acute and others convalescent; all came from the United States, Italy and Spain. T cells, B-cell-depleted T cells, or PBMCs provided the cDNA or gDNA that served as material.

This CDR3 contains 16 residues. The genes are TRBV7-5 and TRBJ2-2; the tabulated D call, TRBD2, remains unverified against the DNA. TRBV7-5 is deemed a pseudogene. Sequencing used peripheral blood. This sequence originates from a woman aged 55 to 70 with acute or convalescent COVID-19. CDR3 in amino acids: CVRSLRGRGYTGELFF. In DNA, the CDR3 is TGTGTCAGAAGCTTAAGAGGGAGGGGGTACACCGGGGAGCTGTTTTTT.